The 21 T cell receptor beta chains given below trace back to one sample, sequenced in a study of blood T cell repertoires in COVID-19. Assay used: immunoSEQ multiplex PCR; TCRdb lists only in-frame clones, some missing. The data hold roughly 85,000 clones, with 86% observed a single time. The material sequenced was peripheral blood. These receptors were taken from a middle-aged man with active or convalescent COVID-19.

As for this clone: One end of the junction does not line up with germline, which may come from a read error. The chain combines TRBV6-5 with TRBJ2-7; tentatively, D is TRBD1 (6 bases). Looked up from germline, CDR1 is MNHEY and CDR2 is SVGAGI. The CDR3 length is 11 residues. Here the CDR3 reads CASNRVREWNF. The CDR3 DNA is TGTGCCAGCAACAGGGTTCGGGAATGGAACTTC.

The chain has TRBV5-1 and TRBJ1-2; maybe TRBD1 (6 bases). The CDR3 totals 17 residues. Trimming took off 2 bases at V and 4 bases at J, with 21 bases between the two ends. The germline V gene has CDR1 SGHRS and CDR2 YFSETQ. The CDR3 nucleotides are TGCGCCAGCAGCTTTGGGCAGACAGGTTCTCCCGTCTATGGCTACACCTTC. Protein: CASSFGQTGSPVYGYTF.

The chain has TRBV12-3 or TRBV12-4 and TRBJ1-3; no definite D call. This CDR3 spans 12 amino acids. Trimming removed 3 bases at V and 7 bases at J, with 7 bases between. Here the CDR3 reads CASSFRVNTIYF. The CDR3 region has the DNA TGTGCCAGCAGTTTCCGGGTTAACACCATATATTTT.

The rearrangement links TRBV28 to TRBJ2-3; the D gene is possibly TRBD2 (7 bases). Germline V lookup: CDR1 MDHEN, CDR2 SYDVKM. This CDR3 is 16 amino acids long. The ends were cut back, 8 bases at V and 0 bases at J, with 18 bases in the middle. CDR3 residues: CASAYLGRGSTDTQYF. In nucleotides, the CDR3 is TGTGCCAGCGCCTACTTGGGGAGGGGGAGCACAGATACGCAGTATTTT.

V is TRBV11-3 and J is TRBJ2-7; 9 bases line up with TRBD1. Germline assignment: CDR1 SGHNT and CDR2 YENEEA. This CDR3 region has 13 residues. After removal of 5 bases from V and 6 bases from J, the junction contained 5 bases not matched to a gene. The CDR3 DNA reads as TGTGCCAGCAGCAAACAGGGGGCCGTCGAGCAGTACTTC. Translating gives CASSKQGAVEQYF.

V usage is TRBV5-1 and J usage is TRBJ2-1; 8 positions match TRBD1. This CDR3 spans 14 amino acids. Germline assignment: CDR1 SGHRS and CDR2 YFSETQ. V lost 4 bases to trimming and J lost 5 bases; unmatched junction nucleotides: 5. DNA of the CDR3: TGCGCCAGCAGCCCGGGACAGGAGAACAATGAGCAGTTCTTC. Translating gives CASSPGQENNEQFF.

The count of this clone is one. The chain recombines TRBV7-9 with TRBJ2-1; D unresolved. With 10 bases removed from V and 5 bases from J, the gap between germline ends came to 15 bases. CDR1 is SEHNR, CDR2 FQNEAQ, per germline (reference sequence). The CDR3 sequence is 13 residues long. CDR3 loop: CATLDGDDNEQFF. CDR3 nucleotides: TGTGCCACCCTAGACGGAGATGACAATGAGCAGTTCTTC.

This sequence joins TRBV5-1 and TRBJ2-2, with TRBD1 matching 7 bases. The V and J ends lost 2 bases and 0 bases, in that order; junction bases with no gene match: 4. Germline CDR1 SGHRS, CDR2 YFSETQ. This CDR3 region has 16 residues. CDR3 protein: CASSLQGFSNTGELFF. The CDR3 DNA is TGCGCCAGCAGCTTACAGGGGTTCTCGAACACCGGGGAGCTGTTTTTT. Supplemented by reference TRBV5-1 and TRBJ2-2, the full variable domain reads KAGVTQTPRYLIKTRGQQVTLSCSPISGHRSVSWYQQTPGQGLQFLFEYFSETQRNKGNFPGRFSGRQFSNSRSEMNVSTLELGDSALYLCASSLQGFSNTGELFFGEGSRLTVL.

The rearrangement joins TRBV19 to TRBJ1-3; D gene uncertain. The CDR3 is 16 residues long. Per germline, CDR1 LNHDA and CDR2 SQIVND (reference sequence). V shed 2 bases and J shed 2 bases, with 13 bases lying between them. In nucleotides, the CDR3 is TGTGCCAGTAGTATATCCGGGAGACACACTGGAAACACCATATATTTT. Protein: CASSISGRHTGNTIYF.

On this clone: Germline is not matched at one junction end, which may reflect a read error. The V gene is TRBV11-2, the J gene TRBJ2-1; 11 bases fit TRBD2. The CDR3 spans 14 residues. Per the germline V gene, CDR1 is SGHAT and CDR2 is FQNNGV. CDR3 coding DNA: TGTGCCAGCAACTTAGCGGGGGGGCCGGGTGAGCAGTTCTTC. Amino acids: CASNLAGGPGEQFF.

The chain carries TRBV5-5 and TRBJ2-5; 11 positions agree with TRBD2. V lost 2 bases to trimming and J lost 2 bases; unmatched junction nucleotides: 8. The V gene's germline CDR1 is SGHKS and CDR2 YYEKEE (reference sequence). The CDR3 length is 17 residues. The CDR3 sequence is CASSLRTSGSYQETQYF. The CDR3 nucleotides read TGTGCCAGCAGCTTACGAACTAGCGGGAGTTATCAAGAGACCCAGTACTTC.

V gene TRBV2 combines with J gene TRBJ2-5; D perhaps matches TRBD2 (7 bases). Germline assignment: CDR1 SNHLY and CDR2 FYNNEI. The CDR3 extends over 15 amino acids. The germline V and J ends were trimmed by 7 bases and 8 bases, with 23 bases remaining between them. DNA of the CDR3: TGTGCCAGCACCGAAGGGGGGGCAGGTCAGGCTACCCAGTACTTC. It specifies CASTEGGAGQATQYF.

In DNA form, the CDR3 reads TGTGCCTGGAGAGGAATTGACAGGGGGCAGTTCGAGCAGTACTTC. This encodes CAWRGIDRGQFEQYF. The chain carries TRBV30 and TRBJ2-7; TRBD1 matches at 10 bases. The germline CDR1 and CDR2 sequences are GTSNPN and SVGIG (reference sequence). The CDR3 loop spans 15 amino acids. V was clipped by 3 bases and J by 6 bases; unmatched bases: 11.

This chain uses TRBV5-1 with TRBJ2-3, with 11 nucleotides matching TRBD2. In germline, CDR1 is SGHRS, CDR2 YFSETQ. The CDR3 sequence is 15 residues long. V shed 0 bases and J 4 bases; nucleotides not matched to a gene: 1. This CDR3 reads CASSLGLAGSDTQYF. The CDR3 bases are TGCGCCAGCAGCTTGGGACTAGCGGGATCAGATACGCAGTATTTT.

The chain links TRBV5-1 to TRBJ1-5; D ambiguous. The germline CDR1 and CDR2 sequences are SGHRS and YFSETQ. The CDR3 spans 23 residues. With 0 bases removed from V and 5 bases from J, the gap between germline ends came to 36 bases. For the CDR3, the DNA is TGCGCCAGCAGCTTGGCCTGGGGAGACGCCAGACTCCAAACGGGGTCAAGTGATCAGCCCCAGCATTTT. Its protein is CASSLAWGDARLQTGSSDQPQHF. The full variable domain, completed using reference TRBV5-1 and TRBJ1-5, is KAGVTQTPRYLIKTRGQQVTLSCSPISGHRSVSWYQQTPGQGLQFLFEYFSETQRNKGNFPGRFSGRQFSNSRSEMNVSTLELGDSALYLCASSLAWGDARLQTGSSDQPQHFGDGTRLSIL.

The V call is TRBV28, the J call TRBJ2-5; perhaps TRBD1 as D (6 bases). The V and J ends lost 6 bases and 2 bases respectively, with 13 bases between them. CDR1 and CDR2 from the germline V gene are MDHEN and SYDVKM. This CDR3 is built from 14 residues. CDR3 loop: CASSLITGQETQYF. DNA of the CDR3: TGTGCCAGCAGCTTAATTACAGGGCAAGAGACCCAGTACTTC. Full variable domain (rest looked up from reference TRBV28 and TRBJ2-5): DVKVTQSSRYLVKRTGEKVFLECVQDMDHENMFWYRQDPGLGLRLIYFSYDVKMKEKGDIPEGYSVSREKKERFSLILESASTNQTSMYLCASSLITGQETQYFGPGTRLLVL.

The CDR3 sequence: CASSLPAGRSSSGNTIYF. In nucleotides, the CDR3 is TGTGCCAGCAGCCTACCGGCGGGAAGATCCAGCTCTGGAAACACCATATATTTT. This chain links TRBV7-9 with TRBJ1-3; D gene ambiguous. Trimming took off 5 bases at V and 0 bases at J, with 20 bases between the two ends. Germline CDR1 and CDR2: SEHNR and FQNEAQ (reference sequence). This CDR3 region has 18 residues.

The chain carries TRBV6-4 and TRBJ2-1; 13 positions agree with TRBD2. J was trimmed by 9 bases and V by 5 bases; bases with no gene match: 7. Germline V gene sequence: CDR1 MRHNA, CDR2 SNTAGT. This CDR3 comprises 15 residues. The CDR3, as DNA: TGTGCCAGCAGTCGACTAGCGGGAGGCTTTACTGAGCAGTTCTTC. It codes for CASSRLAGGFTEQFF.

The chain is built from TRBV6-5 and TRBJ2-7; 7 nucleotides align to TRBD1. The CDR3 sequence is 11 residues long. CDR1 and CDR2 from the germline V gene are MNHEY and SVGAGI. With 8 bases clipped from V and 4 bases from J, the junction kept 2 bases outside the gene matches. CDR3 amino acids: CASRQGYEQYF. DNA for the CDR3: TGTGCCAGCCGACAGGGATACGAGCAGTACTTC.

This CDR3 reads CASSFSGDLETQYF. The CDR3 bases are TGTGCCAGTAGTTTTAGCGGGGATTTAGAGACCCAGTACTTC. The chain uses TRBV19 and TRBJ2-5; 8 bases align to TRBD2. This CDR3 has 14 amino acids. Germline V gives CDR1 LNHDA, CDR2 SQIVND (reference sequence). After removal of 5 bases from V and 4 bases from J, the junction contained 6 bases not matched to a gene.

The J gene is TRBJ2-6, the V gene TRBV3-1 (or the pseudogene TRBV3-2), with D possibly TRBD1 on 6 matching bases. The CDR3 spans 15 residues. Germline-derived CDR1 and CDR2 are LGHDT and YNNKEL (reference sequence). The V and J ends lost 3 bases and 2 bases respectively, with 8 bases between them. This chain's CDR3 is CASSQTGAGANVLTF. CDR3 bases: TGTGCCAGCAGCCAGACAGGAGCTGGGGCCAACGTCCTGACTTTC.